This TCR beta chain derives from a study of PD-1 blockade in classical Hodgkin lymphoma. Assay used: immunoSEQ multiplex PCR; TCRdb lists only in-frame clones, some missing. Of about 41,000 clones listed, around 74% were seen once; the top ten hold about 2.7%. V gave up 6 bases and J gave up 5 bases; unmatched junction bases: 4. CDR1 SGHTA and CDR2 FQGNSA come from the germline V gene. CDR3 size: 14 residues. Stated time point: cycle 4 day 1 (C4D1), after 6 weeks of nivolumab. Relapse after autologous stem cell transplantation occurred in every patient, and brentuximab vedotin exposure varied. The chain links TRBV7-2 to TRBJ2-5; 12 nucleotides align to TRBD2. This receptor was obtained from a human donor with classical Hodgkin lymphoma. The sample was peripheral blood mononuclear cells (PBMCs), taken before the fourth cycle of nivolumab. The chain's CDR3 is CASSRTSGVETQYF. CDR3 nucleotide sequence: TGTGCCAGCAGTCGGACTAGCGGGGTGGAGACCCAGTACTTC.